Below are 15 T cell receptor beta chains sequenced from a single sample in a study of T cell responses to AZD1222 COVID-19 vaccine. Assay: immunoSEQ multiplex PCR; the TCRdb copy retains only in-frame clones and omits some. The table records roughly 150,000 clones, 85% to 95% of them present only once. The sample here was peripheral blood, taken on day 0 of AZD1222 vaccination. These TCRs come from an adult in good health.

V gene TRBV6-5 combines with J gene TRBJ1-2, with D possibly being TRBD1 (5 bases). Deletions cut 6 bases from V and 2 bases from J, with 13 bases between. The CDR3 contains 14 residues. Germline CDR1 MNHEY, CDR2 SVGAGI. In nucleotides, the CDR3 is TGTGCCAGCAGCCGGACACCCGGAAACTATGGCTACACCTTC. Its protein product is CASSRTPGNYGYTF.

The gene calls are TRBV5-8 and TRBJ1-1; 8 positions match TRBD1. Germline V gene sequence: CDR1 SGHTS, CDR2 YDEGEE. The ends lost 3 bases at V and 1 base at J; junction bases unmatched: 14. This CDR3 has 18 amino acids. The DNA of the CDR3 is TGTGCCAGCAGCTGGTTCCGAGGGACAGGCATTTGGAACACTGAAGCTTTCTTT. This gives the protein CASSWFRGTGIWNTEAFF.

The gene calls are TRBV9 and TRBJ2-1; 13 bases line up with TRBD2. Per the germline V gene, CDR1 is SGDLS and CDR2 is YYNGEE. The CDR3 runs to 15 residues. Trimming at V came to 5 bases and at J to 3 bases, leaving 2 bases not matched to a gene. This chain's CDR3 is CASSGTSGDYNEQFF. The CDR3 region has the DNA TGTGCCAGCAGTGGGACTAGCGGGGACTACAATGAGCAGTTCTTC.

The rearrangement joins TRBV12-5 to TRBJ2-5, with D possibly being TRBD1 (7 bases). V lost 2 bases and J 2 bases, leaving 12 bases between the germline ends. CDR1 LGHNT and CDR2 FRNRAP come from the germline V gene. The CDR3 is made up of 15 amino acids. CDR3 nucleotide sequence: TGTGCTAGTGGTTTGAGGCAGGGGGGACAAGAGACCCAGTACTTC. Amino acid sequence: CASGLRQGGQETQYF.

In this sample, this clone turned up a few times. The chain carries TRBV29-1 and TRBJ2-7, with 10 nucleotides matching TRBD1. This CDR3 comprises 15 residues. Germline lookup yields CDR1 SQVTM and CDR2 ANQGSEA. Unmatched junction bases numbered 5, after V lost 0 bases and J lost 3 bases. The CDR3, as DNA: TGCAGCGTTGAAGATCTCGGACAGGGGGACTACGAGCAGTACTTC. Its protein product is CSVEDLGQGDYEQYF.

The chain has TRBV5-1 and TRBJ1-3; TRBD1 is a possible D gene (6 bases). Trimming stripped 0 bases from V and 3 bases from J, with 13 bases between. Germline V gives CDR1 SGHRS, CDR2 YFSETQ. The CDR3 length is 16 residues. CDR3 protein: CASSLVPGQYGNTIYF. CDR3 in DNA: TGCGCCAGCAGCTTGGTACCCGGACAGTATGGAAACACCATATATTTT.

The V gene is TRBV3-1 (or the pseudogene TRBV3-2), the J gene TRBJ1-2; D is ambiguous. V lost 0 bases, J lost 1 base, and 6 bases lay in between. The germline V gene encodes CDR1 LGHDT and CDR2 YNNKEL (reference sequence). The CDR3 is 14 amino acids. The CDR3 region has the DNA TGTGCCAGCAGCCAAGAAGCTATTAACTATGGCTACACCTTC. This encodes CASSQEAINYGYTF.

The CDR3, as DNA: TGCGCCAGCAGCTTGTACAGTTCCTACGAGCAGTACTTC. Residues: CASSLYSSYEQYF. The genes are TRBV5-1 and TRBJ2-7; D remains unclear. The CDR3 covers 13 residues. The V end was cut by 1 base, the J end by 1 base, with 6 bases between. Germline CDR1 reads SGHRS; CDR2 reads YFSETQ.

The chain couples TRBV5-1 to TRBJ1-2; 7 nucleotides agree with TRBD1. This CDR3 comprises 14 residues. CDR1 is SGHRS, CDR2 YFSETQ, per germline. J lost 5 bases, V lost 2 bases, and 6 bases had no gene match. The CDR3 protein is CASSFDREGYGYTF. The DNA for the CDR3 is TGCGCCAGCAGCTTCGACAGGGAAGGGTATGGCTACACCTTC.

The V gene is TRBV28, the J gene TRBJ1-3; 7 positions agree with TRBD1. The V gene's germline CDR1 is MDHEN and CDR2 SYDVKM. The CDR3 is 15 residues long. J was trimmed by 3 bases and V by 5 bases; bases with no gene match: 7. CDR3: CASSILQGFGNTIYF. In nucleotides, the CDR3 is TGTGCCAGCAGTATACTACAGGGGTTTGGAAACACCATATATTTT.

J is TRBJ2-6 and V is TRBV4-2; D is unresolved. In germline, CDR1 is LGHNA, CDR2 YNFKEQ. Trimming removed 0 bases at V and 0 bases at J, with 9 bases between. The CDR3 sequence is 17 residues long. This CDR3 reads CASSQDPGSSGANVLTF. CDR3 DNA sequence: TGTGCCAGCAGCCAAGACCCAGGAAGCTCTGGGGCCAACGTCCTGACTTTC.

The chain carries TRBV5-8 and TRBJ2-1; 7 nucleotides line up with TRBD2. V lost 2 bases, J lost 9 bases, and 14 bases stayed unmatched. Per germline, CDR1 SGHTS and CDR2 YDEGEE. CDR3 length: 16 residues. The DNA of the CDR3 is TGTGCCAGCAGCTTCGGCGGGAGTCGGATCGGGGGTGAGCAGTTCTTC. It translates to CASSFGGSRIGGEQFF.

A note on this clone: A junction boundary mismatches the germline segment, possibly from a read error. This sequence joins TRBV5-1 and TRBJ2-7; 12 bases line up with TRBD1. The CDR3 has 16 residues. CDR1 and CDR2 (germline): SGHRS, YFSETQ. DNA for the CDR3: TGCGCCAGCTGCTTGGGGCCGGGACAGGGGGCAGACGAGCAGTACTTC. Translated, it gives CASCLGPGQGADEQYF.

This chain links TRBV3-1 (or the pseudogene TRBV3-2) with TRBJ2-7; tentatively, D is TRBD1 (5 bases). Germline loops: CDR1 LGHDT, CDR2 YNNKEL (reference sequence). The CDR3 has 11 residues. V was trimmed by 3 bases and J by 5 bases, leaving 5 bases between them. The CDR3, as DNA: TGTGCCAGCAGCCAGGGGCACGAGCAGTACTTC. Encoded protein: CASSQGHEQYF.

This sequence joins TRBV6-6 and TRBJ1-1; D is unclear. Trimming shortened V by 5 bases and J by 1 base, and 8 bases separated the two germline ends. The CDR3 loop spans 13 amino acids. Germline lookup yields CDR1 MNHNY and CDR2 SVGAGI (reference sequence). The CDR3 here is CASSPGKNTEAFF. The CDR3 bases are TGTGCCAGCAGTCCCGGGAAGAACACTGAAGCTTTCTTT.